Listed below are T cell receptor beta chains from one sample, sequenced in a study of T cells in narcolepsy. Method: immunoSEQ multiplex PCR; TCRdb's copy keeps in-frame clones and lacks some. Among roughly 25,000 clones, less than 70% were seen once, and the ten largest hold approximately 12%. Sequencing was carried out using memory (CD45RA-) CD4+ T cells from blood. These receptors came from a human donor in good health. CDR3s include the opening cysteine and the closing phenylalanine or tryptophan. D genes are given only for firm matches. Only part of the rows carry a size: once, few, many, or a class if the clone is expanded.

CDR3 protein: CAGQGAYNEKLFF
CDR3 DNA: TGTGCCGGACAGGGGGCCTATAATGAAAAACTGTTTTTT
J gene: TRBJ1-4
D gene: TRBD1
clone size: -
V gene: TRBV6-1
CDR3 length: 13

CDR3 protein: CASTQTGRASPLHF
CDR3 DNA: TGCGCCAGCACACAGACAGGTAGAGCCTCACCCCTCCACTTT
J gene: TRBJ1-6
D gene: -
clone size: -
V gene: TRBV23-1
CDR3 length: 14

CDR3 protein: CASSPSGAGDTQYF
CDR3 DNA: TGTGCCAGCAGTCCCAGCGGGGCGGGAGATACGCAGTATTTT
J gene: TRBJ2-3
D gene: TRBD2
clone size: -
V gene: TRBV2
CDR3 length: 14

CDR3 protein: CASSRGGAENTIYF
CDR3 DNA: TGTGCCAGCAGCCGAGGGGGCGCGGAAAACACCATATATTTT
J gene: TRBJ1-3
D gene: TRBD1
clone size: -
V gene: TRBV9
CDR3 length: 14

CDR3 protein: CASSFWPGKLFF
CDR3 DNA: TGTGCCAGCAGTTTTTGGCCGGGAAAACTGTTTTTT
J gene: TRBJ1-4
D gene: -
clone size: -
V gene: TRBV28
CDR3 length: 12

CDR3 protein: CASSENTEAFF
CDR3 DNA: TGTGCCAGCAGCGAGAACACTGAAGCTTTCTTT
J gene: TRBJ1-1
D gene: -
clone size: -
V gene: TRBV7-2
CDR3 length: 11

CDR3 protein: CASSEGYEQFF
CDR3 DNA: TGTGCCAGCAGTGAAGGATATGAGCAGTTCTTC
J gene: TRBJ2-1
D gene: -
clone size: -
V gene: TRBV2
CDR3 length: 11

CDR3 protein: CASKTPGANVLTF
CDR3 DNA: TGTGCCAGTAAAACCCCTGGGGCCAACGTCCTGACTTTC
J gene: TRBJ2-6
D gene: -
clone size: -
V gene: TRBV19
CDR3 length: 13

CDR3 protein: CASIRDEDTQYF
CDR3 DNA: TGTGCCAGTATCCGAGACGAGGATACGCAGTATTTT
J gene: TRBJ2-3
D gene: -
clone size: -
V gene: TRBV19
CDR3 length: 12

CDR3 protein: CASSPVPQTGVRNEQFF
CDR3 DNA: TGCGCCAGCAGCCCGGTGCCCCAAACAGGAGTTAGGAATGAGCAGTTCTTC
J gene: TRBJ2-1
D gene: -
clone size: -
V gene: TRBV5-1
CDR3 length: 17

CDR3 protein: CASSGDRVGRGYTF
CDR3 DNA: TGTGCCAGCAGTGGGGACAGGGTAGGACGTGGCTACACCTTC
J gene: TRBJ1-2
D gene: TRBD1
clone size: -
V gene: TRBV6-5
CDR3 length: 14

CDR3 protein: CASSSVEKTQYF
CDR3 DNA: TGTGCCAGCAGCTCCGTGGAGAAGACCCAGTACTTC
J gene: TRBJ2-5
D gene: -
clone size: once
V gene: TRBV5-6
CDR3 length: 12

CDR3 protein: CASSLSQGATEAFF
CDR3 DNA: TGTGCCAGCAGTTTATCACAGGGGGCCACTGAAGCTTTCTTT
J gene: TRBJ1-1
D gene: TRBD1
clone size: -
V gene: TRBV28
CDR3 length: 14

CDR3 protein: CASRGQGNQPQHF
CDR3 DNA: TGTGCCAGCAGAGGACAGGGAAATCAGCCCCAGCATTTT
J gene: TRBJ1-5
D gene: TRBD1
clone size: -
V gene: TRBV6-5
CDR3 length: 13

CDR3 protein: CASSWGTDTGELFF
CDR3 DNA: TGTGCCAGCAGCTGGGGGACAGACACCGGGGAGCTGTTTTTT
J gene: TRBJ2-2
D gene: TRBD1
clone size: -
V gene: TRBV7-9
CDR3 length: 14

CDR3 protein: CASSMYSQGTNQPQHF
CDR3 DNA: TGTGCCAGTAGTATGTACTCACAGGGGACTAATCAGCCCCAGCATTTT
J gene: TRBJ1-5
D gene: TRBD1
clone size: -
V gene: TRBV19
CDR3 length: 16

CDR3 protein: CASSPCPMGRLGYTF
CDR3 DNA: TGTGCCAGCAGCCCCTGCCCGATGGGGAGGTTAGGATACACCTTC
J gene: TRBJ1-2
D gene: -
clone size: few
V gene: TRBV21-1
CDR3 length: 15

CDR3 protein: CASSLSSLGGRFGETQYF
CDR3 DNA: TGTGCCAGCAGCTTATCCTCACTGGGCGGGAGGTTCGGGGAGACCCAGTACTTC
J gene: TRBJ2-5
D gene: TRBD2
clone size: -
V gene: TRBV7-8
CDR3 length: 18

CDR3 protein: CASSATGVGANVLTF
CDR3 DNA: TGTGCCAGCAGCGCGACAGGGGTCGGGGCCAACGTCCTGACTTTC
J gene: TRBJ2-6
D gene: TRBD1
clone size: -
V gene: TRBV6-4
CDR3 length: 15

CDR3 protein: CASSETSGYNEQFF
CDR3 DNA: TGTGCCAGCAGTGAGACTAGCGGTTACAATGAGCAGTTCTTC
J gene: TRBJ2-1
D gene: TRBD2
clone size: few
V gene: TRBV25-1
CDR3 length: 14

CDR3 protein: CASSVSGPKNIQYF
CDR3 DNA: TGTGCCAGCAGCGTATCGGGGCCGAAAAACATTCAGTACTTC
J gene: TRBJ2-4
D gene: -
clone size: -
V gene: TRBV7-2
CDR3 length: 14

CDR3 protein: CASSLGNEQFF
CDR3 DNA: TGTGCCAGCAGCCTCGGTAATGAGCAGTTCTTC
J gene: TRBJ2-1
D gene: -
clone size: -
V gene: TRBV7-3
CDR3 length: 11

CDR3 protein: CASSLVQVYRETQYF
CDR3 DNA: TGTGCCAGCAGCTTAGTACAGGTGTATAGGGAGACCCAGTACTTC
J gene: TRBJ2-5
D gene: -
clone size: -
V gene: TRBV11-2
CDR3 length: 15

CDR3 protein: CASRQQGSTYEQYF
CDR3 DNA: TGTGCCAGCCGCCAACAGGGATCGACTTACGAGCAGTACTTC
J gene: TRBJ2-7
D gene: -
clone size: once
V gene: TRBV11-1
CDR3 length: 14

CDR3 protein: CASSTGTGFYGYTF
CDR3 DNA: TGTGCCAGCAGCACCGGGACAGGGTTCTATGGCTACACCTTC
J gene: TRBJ1-2
D gene: TRBD1
clone size: once
V gene: TRBV5-8
CDR3 length: 14

CDR3 protein: CAIQGGNTGELFF
CDR3 DNA: TGTGCCATCCAGGGGGGGAACACCGGGGAGCTGTTTTTT
J gene: TRBJ2-2
D gene: -
clone size: -
V gene: TRBV10-3
CDR3 length: 13

CDR3 protein: CASSVDGRAGEQYF
CDR3 DNA: TGTGCCAGCAGCGTAGACGGGAGGGCCGGGGAGCAGTACTTC
J gene: TRBJ2-7
D gene: TRBD2
clone size: -
V gene: TRBV9
CDR3 length: 14

CDR3 protein: CASSLAQQNEQFF
CDR3 DNA: TGTGCCAGCAGCTTAGCGCAACAGAATGAGCAGTTCTTC
J gene: TRBJ2-1
D gene: -
clone size: -
V gene: TRBV7-2
CDR3 length: 13

CDR3 protein: CASSPRQATYGYTF
CDR3 DNA: TGTGCCAGCAGCCCCCGACAGGCAACTTATGGCTACACCTTC
J gene: TRBJ1-2
D gene: -
clone size: few
V gene: TRBV2
CDR3 length: 14

CDR3 protein: CASSPIGVNTQYF
CDR3 DNA: TGTGCCAGCAGTCCCATAGGGGTGAATACGCAGTATTTT
J gene: TRBJ2-3
D gene: -
clone size: -
V gene: TRBV28
CDR3 length: 13

CDR3 protein: CASSLLGTGELFF
CDR3 DNA: TGTGCCAGCAGCTTATTGGGCACCGGGGAGCTGTTTTTT
J gene: TRBJ2-2
D gene: -
clone size: few
V gene: TRBV7-2
CDR3 length: 13